A single sample gave rise to the 4 T cell receptor beta chains below, sequenced in a study of T cell changes during pregnancy in multiple sclerosis. Produced via immunoSEQ multiplex PCR; TCRdb's table is partial and in-frame only. Among under 55,000 clones listed, about 90% were seen once. Sample: CD8+ T cells from peripheral blood mononuclear cells, taken after pregnancy. These receptors were obtained from a female donor with multiple sclerosis, enrolled in a pregnancy study.

The chain links TRBV2 to TRBJ1-2; 8 nucleotides line up with TRBD1. This CDR3 comprises 12 residues. The germline V gene encodes CDR1 SNHLY and CDR2 FYNNEI. V lost 5 bases, J lost 6 bases, and 2 bases stayed unmatched. The DNA of the CDR3 is TGTGCCAGCAGTCAGGGACAGGATGGCTACACCTTC. Translating gives CASSQGQDGYTF.

J is TRBJ2-1 and V is TRBV9; tentatively, D is TRBD1 (6 bases). The CDR3 is 18 amino acids. Germline values: CDR1 SGDLS, CDR2 YYNGEE. The V gene lost 2 bases and the J gene lost 3 bases, with 21 bases spanning the gap. The CDR3 is CASSVNRDTATFYNEQFF. The CDR3 DNA reads TGTGCCAGCAGCGTTAACCGGGACACTGCGACATTCTACAATGAGCAGTTCTTC. The variable domain in full, completed from reference TRBV9 and TRBJ2-1, reads DSGVTQTPKHLITATGQRVTLRCSPRSGDLSVYWYQQSLDQGLQFLIQYYNGEERAKGNILERFSAQQFPDLHSELNLSSLELGDSALYFCASSVNRDTATFYNEQFFGPGTRLTVL.

V and J are TRBV4-2 and TRBJ1-6; D ambiguous. Trimming removed 1 base at V and 9 bases at J, with 7 bases between. This CDR3 has 13 amino acids. CDR1 LGHNA and CDR2 YNFKEQ come from the germline V gene. Here the CDR3 reads CASSQGAASPLHF. DNA for the CDR3: TGTGCCAGCAGCCAAGGCGCTGCTTCACCCCTCCACTTT.

In this sample, this clone turned up many times. The CDR3 protein is CASSAALSQGIRTEAFF. CDR3 in DNA: TGTGCCAGCAGCGCGGCCCTTTCACAGGGGATCCGCACTGAAGCTTTCTTT. The V and J genes are TRBV7-8 and TRBJ1-1; 7 nucleotides agree with TRBD1. Trimming cost V 5 bases and J 4 bases; bases outside gene matches: 16. CDR1 is SGHVS, CDR2 FQNEAQ, per germline. The CDR3 spans 17 residues.